This TCR beta chain was sequenced during a study of T cells in Graves' hyperthyroidism and ophthalmopathy. Points from the study as a whole: Ophthalmopathy, which appeared later, was predicted by the model a median about 6 months before onset.

Amplification targeted TCR beta CDR3 regions from RNA transcripts. An initial round of RT-PCR targeting the TCR CDR3 relied on the HTBI primer set. MiXCR, run by TCRdb on the multiplex PCR reads, gives a single entry per CDR3 protein. Here the sample spans about 290,000 distinct CDR3 sequences, roughly 13% being singletons. V trimming: 6 bases; J trimming: 5 bases; junction bases outside the gene matches: 9. Germline CDR1 is SEHNR and CDR2 is FQNEAQ (reference sequence). This CDR3 region has 15 residues. In this sample, this clonotype turned up a few times. Its antigen remains unidentified. This rearrangement joins TRBV7-9 to TRBJ2-7, with TRBD1 matching 11 bases. This receptor was identified in a woman between 35 and 50 years old with Graves' hyperthyroidism. Source material: blood. Here the CDR3 reads CASRPPGQGVHEQYF. The DNA of the CDR3 is TGTGCCAGCAGGCCTCCGGGACAGGGGGTCCACGAGCAGTACTTC. Combining the CDR3 with reference TRBV7-9 and TRBJ2-7 gives the whole variable domain DTGVSQNPRHKITKRGQNVTFRCDPISEHNRLYWYRQTLGQGPEFLTYFQNEAQLEKSRLLSDRFSAERPKGSFSTLEIQRTEQGDSAMYLCASRPPGQGVHEQYFGPGTRLTVT.